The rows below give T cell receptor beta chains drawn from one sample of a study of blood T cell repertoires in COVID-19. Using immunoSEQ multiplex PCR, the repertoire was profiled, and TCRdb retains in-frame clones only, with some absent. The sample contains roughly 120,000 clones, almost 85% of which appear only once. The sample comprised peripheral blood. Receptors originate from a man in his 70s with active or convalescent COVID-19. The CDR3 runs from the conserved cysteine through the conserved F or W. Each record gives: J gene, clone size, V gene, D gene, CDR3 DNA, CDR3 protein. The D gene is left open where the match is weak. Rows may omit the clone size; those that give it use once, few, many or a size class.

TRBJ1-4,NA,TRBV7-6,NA,TGTGCCAGCAGCTTAATGGGGAGTGTTGGTGAAAAACTGTTTTTT,CASSLMGSVGEKLFF
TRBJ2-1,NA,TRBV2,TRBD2,TGTGCCAGCGGCCGGGGGGGTTACTCCTACAATGAGCAGTTCTTC,CASGRGGYSYNEQFF
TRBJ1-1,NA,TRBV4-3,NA,TGCGCCAGCAGCCAAGACGGGGGCGGGGGTACTGAAGCTTTCTTT,CASSQDGGGGTEAFF
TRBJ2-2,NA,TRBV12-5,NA,TGTGCTAGTGGGGGCGGGGCAGGGAACACCGGGGAGCTGTTTTTT,CASGGGAGNTGELFF
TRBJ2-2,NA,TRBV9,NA,TGTGCCAGCAGCGCCCGACAGACCACCGGGGAGCTGTTTTTT,CASSARQTTGELFF
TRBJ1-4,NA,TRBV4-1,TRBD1,TGCGCCAGCAGCCCACAAGCAGGGGGGACTAATGAAAAACTGTTTTTT,CASSPQAGGTNEKLFF
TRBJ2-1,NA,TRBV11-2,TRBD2,TGTGCCAGCAGCTTAGTAGCGGGGGGGCCCTACAATGAGCAGTTCTTC,CASSLVAGGPYNEQFF
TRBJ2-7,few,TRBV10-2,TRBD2,TGCGCCAGCAGTAAGCCTAGCGGACTATACGAGCAGTACTTC,CASSKPSGLYEQYF
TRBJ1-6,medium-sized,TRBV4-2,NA,TGTGCCAGCAGCCAAGAAGTGGTAGGGGGATTGAATTCACCCCTCCACTTT,CASSQEVVGGLNSPLHF
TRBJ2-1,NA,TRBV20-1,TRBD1,TGCAGTGCTAGTCGCCGGGACAGGGGCGATGAGCAGTTCTTC,CSASRRDRGDEQFF
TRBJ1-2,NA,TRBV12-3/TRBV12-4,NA,TGTGCCAGCACCAATGGAGGGGTTTATGGCTACACCTTC,CASTNGGVYGYTF
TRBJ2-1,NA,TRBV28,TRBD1,TGTGCCAGCAGTCCAGGACAGGTGTACAATGAGCAGTTCTTC,CASSPGQVYNEQFF
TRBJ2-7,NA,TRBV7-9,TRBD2,TGTGCCAGCAGCCCCAAAAAAGCGGGAGTCGGCGAGCAGTACTTC,CASSPKKAGVGEQYF
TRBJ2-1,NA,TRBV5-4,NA,TGTGCCAGCAGCTTGACTGTGAGCTCCTACAATGAGCAGTTCTTC,CASSLTVSSYNEQFF
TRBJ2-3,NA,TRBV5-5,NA,TGTGCCAGCAGCTTGGATACAGGGAATCGAGATACGCAGTATTTT,CASSLDTGNRDTQYF
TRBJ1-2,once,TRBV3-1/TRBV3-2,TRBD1,TGTGCCAGCAGCCAAGGGCAGGGGGTGAACTATGGCTACACCTTC,CASSQGQGVNYGYTF
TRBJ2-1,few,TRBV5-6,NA,TGTGCCAGCAGCTTGGGCGGGACTCGACAGTTCTTC,CASSLGGTRQFF
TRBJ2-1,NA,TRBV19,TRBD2,TGTGCCAGTAGATCTAGCGGTAACTCCTACAATGAGCAGTTCTTC,CASRSSGNSYNEQFF